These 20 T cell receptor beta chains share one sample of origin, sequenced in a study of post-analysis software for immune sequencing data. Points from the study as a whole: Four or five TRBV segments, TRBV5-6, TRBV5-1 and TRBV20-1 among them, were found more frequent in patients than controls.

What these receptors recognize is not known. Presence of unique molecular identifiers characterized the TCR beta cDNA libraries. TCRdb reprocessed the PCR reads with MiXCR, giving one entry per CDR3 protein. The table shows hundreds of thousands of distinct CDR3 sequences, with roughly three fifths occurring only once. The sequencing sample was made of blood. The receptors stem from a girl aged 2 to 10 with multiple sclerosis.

The CDR3 loop reads CSATFRVAYETQYF. DNA of the CDR3: TGCAGTGCTACTTTCCGGGTCGCTTACGAGACCCAGTACTTC. J is TRBJ2-5 and V is TRBV20-1, with D uncertain. The CDR3 spans 14 residues. Per germline, CDR1 DFQATT and CDR2 SNEGSKA (reference sequence). Deletions cut 4 bases from V and 5 bases from J, with 17 bases between.

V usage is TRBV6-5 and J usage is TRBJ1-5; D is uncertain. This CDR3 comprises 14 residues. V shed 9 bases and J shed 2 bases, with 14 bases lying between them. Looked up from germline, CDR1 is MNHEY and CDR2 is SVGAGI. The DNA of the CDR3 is TGTGCCAGTCAACTTAGGAACGGCAATCAGCCCCAGCATTTT. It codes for CASQLRNGNQPQHF.

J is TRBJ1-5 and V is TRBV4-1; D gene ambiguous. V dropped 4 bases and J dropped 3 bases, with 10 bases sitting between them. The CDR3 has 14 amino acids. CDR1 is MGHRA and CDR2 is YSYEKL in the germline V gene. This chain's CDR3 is CASSRHLFNQPQHF. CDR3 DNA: TGCGCCAGCAGCCGTCACCTCTTCAATCAGCCCCAGCATTTT.

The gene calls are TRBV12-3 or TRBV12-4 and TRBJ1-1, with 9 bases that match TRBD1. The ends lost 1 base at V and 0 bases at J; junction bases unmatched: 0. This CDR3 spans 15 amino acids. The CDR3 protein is CASSLDRGLNTEAFF. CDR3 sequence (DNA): TGTGCCAGCAGTTTAGACAGGGGGCTGAACACTGAAGCTTTCTTT.

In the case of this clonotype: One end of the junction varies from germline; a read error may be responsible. The DNA for the CDR3 is TGTGCCAGCAGCTACTTCGGCGGGGGGGGTGAGCAGTTCTTC. Protein: CASSYFGGGGEQFF. This chain links TRBV6-5 with TRBJ2-1; TRBD2 matches at 9 bases. The CDR3 contains 14 residues. The V gene's germline CDR1 is MNHEY and CDR2 SVGAGI.

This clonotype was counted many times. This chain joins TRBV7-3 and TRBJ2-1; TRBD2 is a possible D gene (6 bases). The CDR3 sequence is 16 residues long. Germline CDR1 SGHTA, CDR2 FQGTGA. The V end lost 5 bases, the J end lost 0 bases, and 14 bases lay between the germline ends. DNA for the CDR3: TGTGCCAGCAGCCCGACGGGGGATGGCTCCTACAATGAGCAGTTCTTC. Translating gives CASSPTGDGSYNEQFF. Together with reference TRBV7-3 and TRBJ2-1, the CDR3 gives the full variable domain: GAGVSQTPSNKVTEKGKYVELRCDPISGHTALYWYRQSLGQGPEFLIYFQGTGAADDSGLPNDRFFAVRPEGSVSTLKIQRTERGDSAVYLCASSPTGDGSYNEQFFGPGTRLTVL.

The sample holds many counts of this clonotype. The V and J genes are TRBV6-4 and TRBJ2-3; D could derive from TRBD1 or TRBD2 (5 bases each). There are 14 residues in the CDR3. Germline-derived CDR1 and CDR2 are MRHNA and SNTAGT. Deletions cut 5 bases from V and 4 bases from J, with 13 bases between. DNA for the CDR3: TGTGCCAGCAGTAAGATAGAGGGGTCAGATACGCAGTATTTT. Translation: CASSKIEGSDTQYF.

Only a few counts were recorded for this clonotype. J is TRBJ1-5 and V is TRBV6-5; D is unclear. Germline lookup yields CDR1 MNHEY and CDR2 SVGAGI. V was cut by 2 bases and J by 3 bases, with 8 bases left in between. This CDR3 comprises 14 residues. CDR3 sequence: CASSYGPNNQPQHF. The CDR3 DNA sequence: TGTGCCAGCAGTTACGGGCCGAACAATCAGCCCCAGCATTTT.

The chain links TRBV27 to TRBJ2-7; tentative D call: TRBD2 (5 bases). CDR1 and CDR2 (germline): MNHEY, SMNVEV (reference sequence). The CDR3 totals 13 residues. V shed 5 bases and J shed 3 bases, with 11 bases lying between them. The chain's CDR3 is CASSRASGYEQYF. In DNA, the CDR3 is TGTGCCAGCAGTCGGGCCAGCGGCTACGAGCAGTACTTC.

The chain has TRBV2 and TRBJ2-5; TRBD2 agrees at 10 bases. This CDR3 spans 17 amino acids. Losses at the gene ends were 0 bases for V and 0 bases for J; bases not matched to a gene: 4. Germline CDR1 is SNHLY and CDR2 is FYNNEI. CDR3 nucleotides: TGTGCCAGCAGTGAAGCGCTACTAGCGGGAAACCAAGAGACCCAGTACTTC. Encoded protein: CASSEALLAGNQETQYF.

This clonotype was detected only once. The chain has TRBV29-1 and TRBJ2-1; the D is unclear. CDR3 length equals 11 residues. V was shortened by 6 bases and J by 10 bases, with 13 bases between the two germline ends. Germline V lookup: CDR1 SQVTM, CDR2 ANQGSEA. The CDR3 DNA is TGCAGCGTCCACCTACAATCAGAGCAGTTCTTC. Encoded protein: CSVHLQSEQFF.

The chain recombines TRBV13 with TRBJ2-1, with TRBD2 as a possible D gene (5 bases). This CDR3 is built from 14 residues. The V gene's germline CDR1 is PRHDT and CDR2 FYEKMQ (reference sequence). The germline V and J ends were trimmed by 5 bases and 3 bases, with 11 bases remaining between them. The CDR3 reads CASSPTRGYNEQFF. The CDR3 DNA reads TGTGCCAGCAGCCCCACTCGGGGCTACAATGAGCAGTTCTTC.

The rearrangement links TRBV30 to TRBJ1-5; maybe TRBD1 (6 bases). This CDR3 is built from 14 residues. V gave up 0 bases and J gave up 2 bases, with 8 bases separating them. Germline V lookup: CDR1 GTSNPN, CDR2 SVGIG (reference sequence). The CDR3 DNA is TGTGCCTGGAGTGTAAACAGGGGCAATCAGCCCCAGCATTTT. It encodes CAWSVNRGNQPQHF.

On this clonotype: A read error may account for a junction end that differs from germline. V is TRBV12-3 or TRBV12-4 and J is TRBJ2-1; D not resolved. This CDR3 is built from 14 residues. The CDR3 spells CARSLGESYNEQFF. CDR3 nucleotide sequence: TGTGCCCGCAGTTTAGGCGAGTCCTACAATGAGCAGTTCTTC.

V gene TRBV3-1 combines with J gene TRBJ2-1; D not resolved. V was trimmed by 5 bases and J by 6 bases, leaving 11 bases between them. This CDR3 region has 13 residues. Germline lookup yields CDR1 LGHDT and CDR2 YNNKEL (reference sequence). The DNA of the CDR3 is TGTGCCAGCAGCGAAGTTCTGGGCAATGAGCAGTTCTTC. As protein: CASSEVLGNEQFF.

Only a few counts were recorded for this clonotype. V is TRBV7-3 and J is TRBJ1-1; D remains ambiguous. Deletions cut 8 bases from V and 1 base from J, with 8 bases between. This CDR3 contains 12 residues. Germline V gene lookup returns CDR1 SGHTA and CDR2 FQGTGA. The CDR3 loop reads CASGGRNTEAFF. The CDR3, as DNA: TGTGCCAGCGGCGGACGGAACACTGAAGCTTTCTTT.

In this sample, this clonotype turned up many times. The CDR3 DNA follows: TGTGCCAGCAGCTTCGAGACAGGGGATTCGGAGCAGTACTTC. Translated: CASSFETGDSEQYF. The chain uses TRBV7-2 and TRBJ2-7; 8 positions match TRBD1. The CDR3 runs to 14 residues. V lost 3 bases, J lost 7 bases, and 8 bases stayed unmatched. Per the germline V gene, CDR1 is SGHTA and CDR2 is FQGNSA.

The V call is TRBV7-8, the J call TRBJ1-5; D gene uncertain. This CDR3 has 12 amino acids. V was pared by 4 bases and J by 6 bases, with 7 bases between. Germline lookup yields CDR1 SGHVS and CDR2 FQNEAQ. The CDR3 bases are TGTGCCAGCAGCTCCTCGGGTCAGCCCCAGCATTTT. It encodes CASSSSGQPQHF.

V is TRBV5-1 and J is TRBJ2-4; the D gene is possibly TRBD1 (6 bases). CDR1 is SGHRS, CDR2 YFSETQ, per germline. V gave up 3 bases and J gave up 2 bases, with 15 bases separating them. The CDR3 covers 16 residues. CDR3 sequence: CASSSGVENTKNIQYF. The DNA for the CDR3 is TGCGCCAGCAGCTCAGGGGTTGAGAACACCAAAAACATTCAGTACTTC.

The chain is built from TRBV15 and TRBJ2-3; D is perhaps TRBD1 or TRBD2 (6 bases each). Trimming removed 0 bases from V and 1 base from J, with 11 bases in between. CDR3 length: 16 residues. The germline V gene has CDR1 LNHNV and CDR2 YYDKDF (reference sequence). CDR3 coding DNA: TGTGCCACCAGCAGAGAAGGGGGGATACGCACAGATACGCAGTATTTT. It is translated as CATSREGGIRTDTQYF.